The rows below give T cell receptor beta chains drawn from one sample of a study of post-analysis software for immune sequencing data. TCRdb re-called the PCR reads through MiXCR, storing one row per CDR3 protein. Of about 200,000 distinct CDR3 sequences in the sample, approximately 30% were seen once. Sequencing used blood. The receptors come from a girl aged 2-17 years with multiple sclerosis. Both conserved end residues are part of each CDR3. The order of the fields is V gene, D gene, J gene, clone size, CDR3 DNA, CDR3 protein. D genes are given only for firm matches. Clone size is stated in some rows and not others, as once, few, many or a class when expanded.

TRBV28,TRBD1,TRBJ2-5,many,TGTGCCAGCACCGATACGTCGGGACAGGGGGTAGGAGGGACCCAGTACTTC,CASTDTSGQGVGGTQYF
TRBV6-6,TRBD2,TRBJ2-1,many,TGTGCCAGCAGTTACCTAGGACTAGCGGGGATATACAATGAGCAGTTCTTC,CASSYLGLAGIYNEQFF
TRBV5-1,TRBD2,TRBJ2-7,NA,TGCGCCAGCAGCTTGACTAGCGGGTACTCCTACGAGCAGTACTTC,CASSLTSGYSYEQYF
TRBV7-9,TRBD2,TRBJ2-2,NA,TGTGCCAGCAGCTCCGGACTAGCGGGAGGGACCGGGGAGCTGTTTTTT,CASSSGLAGGTGELFF
TRBV18,NA,TRBJ2-7,many,TGTGCCAGCTCACCCCCTTCTAGGGACGAGCAGTACTTC,CASSPPSRDEQYF
TRBV5-1,NA,TRBJ2-3,many,TGCGCCAGCAGTCCGATTAGCGGCACAGATACGCAGTATTTT,CASSPISGTDTQYF
TRBV29-1,NA,TRBJ1-4,few,TGCAGCGTTGGACCGGGTGTCAATGAAAAACTGTTTTTT,CSVGPGVNEKLFF
TRBV7-9,TRBD2,TRBJ2-7,many,TGTGCCAGCAGCGGCTACCGGGGGGACTCCTACGAGCAGTACTTC,CASSGYRGDSYEQYF
TRBV6-5,NA,TRBJ2-5,many,TGTGCCAGCAGTTACCTAGAGACCCAGTACTTC,CASSYLETQYF
TRBV27,NA,TRBJ2-3,NA,TGTGCCAGCAGTTTATCGGGAGGTTCTCTGGCAGATACGCAGTATTTT,CASSLSGGSLADTQYF